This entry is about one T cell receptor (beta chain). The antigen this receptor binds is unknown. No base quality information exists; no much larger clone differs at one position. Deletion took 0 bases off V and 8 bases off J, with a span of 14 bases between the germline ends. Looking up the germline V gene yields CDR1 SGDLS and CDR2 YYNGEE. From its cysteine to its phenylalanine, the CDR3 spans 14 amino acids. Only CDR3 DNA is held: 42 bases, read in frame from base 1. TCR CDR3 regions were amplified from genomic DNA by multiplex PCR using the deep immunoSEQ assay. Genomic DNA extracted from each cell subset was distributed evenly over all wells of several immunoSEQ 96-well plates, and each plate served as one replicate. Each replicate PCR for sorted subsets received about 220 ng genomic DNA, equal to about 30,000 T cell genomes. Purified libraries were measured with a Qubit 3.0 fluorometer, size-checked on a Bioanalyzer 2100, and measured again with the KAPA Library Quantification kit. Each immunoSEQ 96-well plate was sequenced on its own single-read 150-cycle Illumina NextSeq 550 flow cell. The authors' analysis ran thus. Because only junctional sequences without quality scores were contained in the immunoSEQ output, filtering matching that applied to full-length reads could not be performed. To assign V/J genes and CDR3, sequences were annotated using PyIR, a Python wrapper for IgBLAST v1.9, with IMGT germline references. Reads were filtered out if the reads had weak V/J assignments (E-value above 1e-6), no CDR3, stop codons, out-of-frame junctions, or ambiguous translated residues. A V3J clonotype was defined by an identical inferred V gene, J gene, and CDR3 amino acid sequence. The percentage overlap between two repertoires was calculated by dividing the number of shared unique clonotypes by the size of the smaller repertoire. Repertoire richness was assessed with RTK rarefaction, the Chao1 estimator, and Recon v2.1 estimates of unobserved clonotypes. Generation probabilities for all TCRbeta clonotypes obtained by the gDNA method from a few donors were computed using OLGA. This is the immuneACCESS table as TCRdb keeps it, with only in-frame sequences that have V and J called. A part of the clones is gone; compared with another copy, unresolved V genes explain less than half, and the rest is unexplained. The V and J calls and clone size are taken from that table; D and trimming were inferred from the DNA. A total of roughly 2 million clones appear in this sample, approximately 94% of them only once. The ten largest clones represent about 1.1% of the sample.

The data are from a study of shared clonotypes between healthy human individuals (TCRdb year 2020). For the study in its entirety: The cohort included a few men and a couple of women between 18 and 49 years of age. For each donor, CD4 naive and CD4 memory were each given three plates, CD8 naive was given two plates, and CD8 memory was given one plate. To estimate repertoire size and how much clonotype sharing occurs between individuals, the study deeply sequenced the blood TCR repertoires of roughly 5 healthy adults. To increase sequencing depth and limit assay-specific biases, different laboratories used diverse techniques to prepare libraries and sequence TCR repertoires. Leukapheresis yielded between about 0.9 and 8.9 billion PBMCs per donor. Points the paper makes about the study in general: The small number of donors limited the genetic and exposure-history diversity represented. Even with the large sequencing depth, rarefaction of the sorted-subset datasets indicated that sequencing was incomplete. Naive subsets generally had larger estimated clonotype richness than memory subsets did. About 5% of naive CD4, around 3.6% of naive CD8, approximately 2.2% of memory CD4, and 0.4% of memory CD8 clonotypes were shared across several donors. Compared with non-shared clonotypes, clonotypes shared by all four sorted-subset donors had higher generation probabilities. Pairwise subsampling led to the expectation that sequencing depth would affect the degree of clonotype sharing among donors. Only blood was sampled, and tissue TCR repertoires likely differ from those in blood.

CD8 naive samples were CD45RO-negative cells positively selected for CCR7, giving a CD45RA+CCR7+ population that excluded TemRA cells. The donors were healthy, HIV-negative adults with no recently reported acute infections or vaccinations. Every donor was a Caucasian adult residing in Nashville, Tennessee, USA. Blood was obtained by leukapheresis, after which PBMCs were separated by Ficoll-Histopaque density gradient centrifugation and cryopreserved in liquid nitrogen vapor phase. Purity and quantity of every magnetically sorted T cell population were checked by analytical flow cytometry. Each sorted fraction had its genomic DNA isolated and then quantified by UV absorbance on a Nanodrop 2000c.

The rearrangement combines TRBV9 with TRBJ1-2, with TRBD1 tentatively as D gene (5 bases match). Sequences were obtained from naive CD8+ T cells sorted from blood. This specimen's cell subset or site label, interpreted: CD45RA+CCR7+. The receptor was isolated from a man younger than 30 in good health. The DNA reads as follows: TGTGCCAGCAGCGTAGTACCCGGGGACCAGGGCTACACCTTC. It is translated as CASSVVPGDQGYTF.